These T cell receptor beta chains were read from a single sample in a study of T cell clones after liver transplantation. These TCRs are of unknown antigen specificity. Assay: immunoSEQ multiplex PCR; the TCRdb copy retains only in-frame clones and omits some. This sample has 4,500 to 6,500 clones, with roughly 31% found just once. What was sequenced was CD4+ T cells from cultured PBMCs. The source of these receptors is a human patient who received a liver transplant. A share of the T cells may be of graft donor origin. The CDR3 runs from the conserved cysteine through the conserved F or W. D genes are given only for firm matches. Size values are once, few and many counts, or a class for expanded clones, and some rows have none.

>TRBJ1-1|TRBV5-6|15|TRBD1|-
TGTGCCAGCAGCACTCGACAGGGCTCAAGTACTGAAGCTTTCTTT
CASSTRQGSSTEAFF
>TRBJ1-5|TRBV28|16|-|medium-sized
TGTGCCAGCAGTTTGCCGGGGGTTGACTCAAATCAGCCCCAGCATTTT
CASSLPGVDSNQPQHF
>TRBJ2-2|TRBV2|16|-|few
TGTGCCAGCAGTAGCGTAAGGATCGCGAACACCGGGGAGCTGTTTTTT
CASSSVRIANTGELFF
>TRBJ2-5|TRBV5-5|14|-|few
TGTGCCAGCAGCTTTGAAGGGGGACGAGAGACCCAGTACTTC
CASSFEGGRETQYF
>TRBJ2-1|TRBV12-5|13|TRBD1|few
TGTGCTAGTGGGTTTGGTACGGACAGGGAGCAGTTCTTC
CASGFGTDREQFF
>TRBJ1-6|TRBV7-9|16|TRBD1|-
TGTGCCAGCAGCACAGGGGGGGCCCAGGGGGGGGCACCCCTCCACTTT
CASSTGGAQGGAPLHF
>TRBJ1-1|TRBV19|14|TRBD1|medium-sized
TGTGCCAGTAGCTTATACAGGGGAAACACTGAAGCTTTCTTT
CASSLYRGNTEAFF
>TRBJ1-5|TRBV6-5|14|-|-
TGTGCCAGCAAGAGCCTTTATAGCAATCAGCCCCAGCATTTT
CASKSLYSNQPQHF
>TRBJ1-5|TRBV5-1|15|-|medium-sized
TGCGCCAGCAGGGGGATCGGCGGACCCGGGGAGCCCCAGCATTTT
CASRGIGGPGEPQHF
>TRBJ2-3|TRBV30|15|TRBD2|-
TGTGCCTGGAGTCCCGGGACTACCCCGCGGTATACGCAGTATTTT
CAWSPGTTPRYTQYF
>TRBJ1-5|TRBV6-1|15|-|-
TGTGCCAGCAGTGAAGGAGGGGGAAATGGTCAGCCCCAGCATTTT
CASSEGGGNGQPQHF
>TRBJ1-6|TRBV29-1|11|-|-
TGCAGCCCCCCGTATAATTCACCCCTCCACTTT
CSPPYNSPLHF
>TRBJ2-1|TRBV4-1|18|-|-
TGCGCCAGCAGCCAAGTTGATATGGGACTGCCCTCCTACAATGAGCAGTTCTTC
CASSQVDMGLPSYNEQFF
>TRBJ2-3|TRBV19|17|-|few
TGTGCCAGTAGTATGTCGGGAGCGGGTGGGATCACAGATACGCAGTATTTT
CASSMSGAGGITDTQYF
>TRBJ2-5|TRBV7-7|15|-|-
TGTGCCAGCAGCTTACAGGGGCTAGCATGGGAGACCCAGTACTTC
CASSLQGLAWETQYF
>TRBJ2-5|TRBV30|14|TRBD2|few
TGTGCCTTAGTGCTAGCGGGGGGGCGAGAGACCCAGTACTTC
CALVLAGGRETQYF
>TRBJ2-3|TRBV7-9|18|-|large
TGTGCCAGCAGCCCCCTTTCCATCGGGTTGGCTAGCACAGATACGCAGTATTTT
CASSPLSIGLASTDTQYF
>TRBJ1-2|TRBV2|14|TRBD1|-
TGTGCCAGCAGCGGGGACAGGGCGTTCGGTGGCTACACCTTC
CASSGDRAFGGYTF
>TRBJ1-1|TRBV4-2|14|TRBD1|few
TGTGCCAGCAGCCAGCCACAGGGGAATACTGAAGCTTTCTTT
CASSQPQGNTEAFF
>TRBJ1-5|TRBV6-1|17|-|-
TGTGCCAGCAGTGGCGAGGCAGTGGCTTATAGCAATCAGCCCCAGCATTTT
CASSGEAVAYSNQPQHF
>TRBJ1-1|TRBV5-1|14|-|-
TGCGCCAGCAGTTTTAAAGGGCAAAACACTGAAGCTTTCTTT
CASSFKGQNTEAFF
>TRBJ2-6|TRBV29-1|15|-|-
TGCAGCGTTCAGGAAGGACAAAGTCGGGCCAACGTCCTGACTTTC
CSVQEGQSRANVLTF
>TRBJ1-4|TRBV18|15|TRBD1|-
TGTGCCAGCTCCCCCCCCGGGACAGGGAATGAAAAACTGTTTTTT
CASSPPGTGNEKLFF
>TRBJ2-1|TRBV10-1|12|-|-
TGCGCCAGCAGTGAATATTCCTGGGAGCAGTTCTTC
CASSEYSWEQFF
>TRBJ1-3|TRBV5-1|15|-|-
TGCGCCAGCAGCTCCTCGGGGGCCTCTGGAAACACCATATATTTT
CASSSSGASGNTIYF